This T cell receptor (beta chain) was found in a study of human T cells and chemical hapten exposure. A single record per CDR3 protein comes from TCRdb applying MiXCR to the RACE reads. The table includes 350,000 to 400,000 distinct CDR3 sequences, 4.5% to 6% detected once. Time point reported: pre-sensitization, week 0. Treatment denoted: therapeutic diphenylcyclopropenone sensitization with weekly scalp DPC. This clonotype was observed a handful of times. The sample here was whole blood, taken in connection with sensitization to the hapten diphenylcyclopropenone (DPC). This receptor was obtained from a woman in her forties or fifties with alopecia areata. Some clones in this sample may be carry-over from other donors' samples.

Here the CDR3 DNA reads TGTGCCAGCAGCCCCCCGACCAGGATCTACGAGCAGTACTTC. This sequence encodes CASSPPTRIYEQYF. The chain has TRBV13 and TRBJ2-7; D call uncertain. V gave up 5 bases and J gave up 3 bases, with 14 bases separating them. Looked up from germline, CDR1 is PRHDT and CDR2 is FYEKMQ (reference sequence). The CDR3 totals 14 residues.